This T cell receptor (beta chain) was profiled in a study of blood T cell repertoires in COVID-19. Overall study: Samples came from the United States, Italy and Spain, spanning acute and convalescent COVID-19. T cells, B-cell-depleted T cells, or PBMCs provided the cDNA or gDNA that served as material.

Authors' analysis steps: Counts of nucleated cells, estimated from reference gene primer amplification, were obtained. The repertoire was sequenced with immunoSEQ multiplex PCR; TCRdb's copy has only in-frame clones and lacks some. Clonal size and the V and J genes are those of that table, whereas D and trimming came from the DNA. This sample has 150,000 to 200,000 clones, with 65% to 85% found just once. Sequenced input: peripheral blood. The clonotype comes from a man aged 55-75 years with active or convalescent COVID-19.

The CDR3 coding sequence is TGTGCCAGCAGTTTAGCGGGAGGGCAAGAGACCCAGTACTTC. It codes for CASSLAGGQETQYF. This chain uses TRBV27 with TRBJ2-5; 9 bases align to TRBD2. J was trimmed by 2 bases and V by 2 bases; bases with no gene match: 0. This CDR3 comprises 14 residues. Germline V gives CDR1 MNHEY, CDR2 SMNVEV (reference sequence).